These 14 T cell receptor beta chains were sequenced from one sample in a study of blood T cell repertoires in COVID-19. Produced via immunoSEQ multiplex PCR; TCRdb's table is partial and in-frame only. Counted here are around 200,000 clones, over 75% occurring once; the ten biggest clones make up roughly 20%. The sample consisted of peripheral blood. The receptor source for this set is a person between 65 and 79 years old with COVID-19, enrolled during active disease.

The rearrangement joins TRBV6-5 to TRBJ2-7, with 9 bases matching TRBD2. With V trimmed by 5 bases and J by 6 bases, 5 bases remained unmatched. Germline lookup yields CDR1 MNHEY and CDR2 SVGAGI. The CDR3 has 13 amino acids. The CDR3 coding sequence is TGTGCCAGCAGTCGAGGGCGGGAGGGCGAGCAGTACTTC. As protein: CASSRGREGEQYF.

The chain has TRBV7-2 and TRBJ2-1; 14 bases are a match to TRBD2. This CDR3 has 17 amino acids. CDR1 is SGHTA and CDR2 is FQGNSA in the germline V gene. V trimming: 3 bases; J trimming: 9 bases; junction bases outside the gene matches: 10. The chain's CDR3 is CASSFVPGLAGVGEQFF. CDR3 sequence (DNA): TGTGCCAGCAGCTTCGTACCGGGACTAGCGGGAGTAGGTGAGCAGTTCTTC. Combining the CDR3 with reference TRBV7-2 and TRBJ2-1 gives the whole variable domain GAGVSQSPSNKVTEKGKDVELRCDPISGHTALYWYRQSLGQGLEFLIYFQGNSAPDKSGLPSDRFSAERTGGSVSTLTIQRTQQEDSAVYLCASSFVPGLAGVGEQFFGPGTRLTVL.

This chain connects TRBV30 to TRBJ2-7; D ambiguous. The length of the CDR3 is 12 residues. Trimming took off 2 bases at V and 3 bases at J, with 8 bases between the two ends. The germline V gene has CDR1 GTSNPN and CDR2 SVGIG (reference sequence). CDR3 region: CAWSSTGYEQYF. The CDR3, as DNA: TGTGCCTGGAGTTCAACGGGCTACGAGCAGTACTTC.

The chain recombines TRBV6-1 with TRBJ2-1, with 9 nucleotides matching TRBD2. There are 13 residues in the CDR3. Unmatched junction bases numbered 3, after V lost 2 bases and J lost 10 bases. CDR1 is MNHNS, CDR2 SASEGT, per germline. CDR3 loop: CASSEFTSGEQFF. The DNA for the CDR3 is TGTGCCAGCAGTGAATTTACTAGCGGGGAGCAGTTCTTC.

The rearrangement uses TRBV6-2 or TRBV6-3 and TRBJ2-1; a weak D match, TRBD2 (6 bases). The ends were cut back, 5 bases at V and 9 bases at J, with 11 bases in the middle. The CDR3 totals 12 residues. CDR1 MNHEY and CDR2 SVGEGT come from the germline V gene. CDR3 residues: CASSKTGVEQFF. CDR3 sequence (DNA): TGTGCCAGCAGTAAAACGGGAGTTGAGCAGTTCTTC.

DNA for the CDR3: TGTGCCAGCAGCCAATCAACTCTCTATGGCTACACCTTC. It specifies CASSQSTLYGYTF. The chain carries TRBV7-9 and TRBJ1-2; D gene uncertain. The CDR3 loop spans 13 amino acids. The germline V gene encodes CDR1 SEHNR and CDR2 FQNEAQ (reference sequence). V dropped 5 bases and J dropped 4 bases, with 11 bases sitting between them.

V is TRBV12-3 or TRBV12-4 and J is TRBJ1-4; no reliable D call. The V and J ends lost 7 bases and 8 bases respectively, with 14 bases between them. The CDR3 is 13 amino acids. This CDR3 reads CASTRTAEEKLFF. The CDR3 DNA follows: TGTGCCAGCACCAGAACTGCGGAGGAAAAACTGTTTTTT.

The chain recombines TRBV9 with TRBJ1-2; D is unclear. CDR1 SGDLS and CDR2 YYNGEE come from the germline V gene. Trimming removed 0 bases from V and 3 bases from J, with 12 bases in between. CDR3 length equals 15 residues. In nucleotides, the CDR3 is TGTGCCAGCAGCGTAGATACCGGGTCCGACTATGGCTACACCTTC. It yields the protein CASSVDTGSDYGYTF.

V and J are TRBV6-5 and TRBJ2-5; D possibly corresponds to TRBD1 (6 bases). V lost 2 bases, J lost 5 bases, and 6 bases lay in between. The CDR3 has 12 amino acids. CDR1 is MNHEY and CDR2 is SVGAGI in the germline V gene. In DNA, the CDR3 is TGTGCCAGCAGTTACAGGGGGGAGACCCAGTACTTC. Its protein is CASSYRGETQYF.

The rearrangement uses TRBV6-5 and TRBJ2-1; 14 nucleotides line up with TRBD2. The CDR3 covers 15 residues. V shed 7 bases and J 8 bases; nucleotides not matched to a gene: 7. Germline values: CDR1 MNHEY, CDR2 SVGAGI. The CDR3: CASTRTSGGYDEQFF. In DNA form, the CDR3 reads TGTGCCAGCACCCGGACTAGCGGGGGGTACGATGAGCAGTTCTTC.

The chain employs TRBV9 and TRBJ1-1; D is perhaps TRBD1 (6 bases). Trimming took 0 bases from V and 2 from J, leaving 11 bases between them. The germline V gene encodes CDR1 SGDLS and CDR2 YYNGEE. This CDR3 contains 15 residues. The CDR3: CASSVEPGANTEAFF. DNA of the CDR3: TGTGCCAGCAGCGTAGAGCCAGGGGCTAACACTGAAGCTTTCTTT.

This clone was counted between two and nine times. V gene TRBV6-1 combines with J gene TRBJ1-1, with D tentatively TRBD1 (5 bases). The germline CDR1 and CDR2 sequences are MNHNS and SASEGT. The ends were cut back, 2 bases at V and 4 bases at J, with 14 bases in the middle. The CDR3 totals 15 residues. CDR3 loop: CASSESRATLTEAFF. The CDR3 bases are TGTGCCAGCAGTGAAAGCAGGGCGACTCTCACTGAAGCTTTCTTT.

This clone rates as medium-sized (0.01 to 0.1%). The chain has TRBV9 and TRBJ2-3; D might be TRBD1 (6 bases). The CDR3 spans 15 residues. The V and J ends lost 4 bases and 0 bases respectively, with 12 bases between them. CDR1 and CDR2 from the germline V gene are SGDLS and YYNGEE. CDR3 nucleotide sequence: TGTGCCAGCAGCACCTGGACAGCTAGCACAGATACGCAGTATTTT. This codes for CASSTWTASTDTQYF.

V usage is TRBV7-3 and J usage is TRBJ2-3; possible D gene TRBD1, 7 bases. Germline CDR1 and CDR2: SGHTA and FQGTGA. V was trimmed by 5 bases and J by 2 bases, leaving 20 bases between them. CDR3 length: 17 residues. CDR3 nucleotides: TGTGCCAGCAGCCCAGGGGGTCAGGGGGGCTACACAGATACGCAGTATTTT. It codes for CASSPGGQGGYTDTQYF. Looking up the rest from reference TRBV7-3 and TRBJ2-3 gives the full variable domain: GAGVSQTPSNKVTEKGKYVELRCDPISGHTALYWYRQSLGQGPEFLIYFQGTGAADDSGLPNDRFFAVRPEGSVSTLKIQRTERGDSAVYLCASSPGGQGGYTDTQYFGPGTRLTVL.